Below are 16 T cell receptor beta chains sequenced from a single sample in a study of identical twins. TCRdb redid the calling of the 5' RACE reads with MiXCR, one entry per CDR3 protein. The sample holds about 470,000 distinct CDR3 sequences; approximately 24% are singletons and the top ten take 2.9%. These data also featured in a second study, about T cells expressing NK-cell markers.

Sequencing was done on a sample of CD4+ T cells sorted from blood. These receptors were taken from a woman under 30 in good health.

V usage is TRBV7-9 and J usage is TRBJ1-1; D gene uncertain. Germline V gives CDR1 SEHNR, CDR2 FQNEAQ (reference sequence). The CDR3 totals 14 residues. V lost 3 bases and J 5 bases, leaving 13 bases between the germline ends. CDR3 DNA sequence: TGTGCCAGCAGCTTCGTCCTGGTGGAGACTGAAGCTTTCTTT. Translating it yields CASSFVLVETEAFF.

The V call is TRBV11-3, the J call TRBJ2-1; 10 nucleotides match TRBD2. The CDR3 spans 16 residues. Germline V CDR1 and CDR2: SGHNT, YENEEA. Trimming cost V 4 bases and J 5 bases; bases outside gene matches: 8. The CDR3 spells CASSYKPSGRNNEQFF. For the CDR3, the DNA is TGTGCCAGCAGCTATAAGCCTAGCGGGAGAAACAATGAGCAGTTCTTC.

The chain combines TRBV5-1 with TRBJ2-7; 7 nucleotides match TRBD1. The CDR3 consists of 15 residues. V was clipped by 0 bases and J by 3 bases; unmatched bases: 6. The germline V gene has CDR1 SGHRS and CDR2 YFSETQ. CDR3 DNA: TGCGCCAGCAGCTTGGGAGGGACAGACCTCTACGAGCAGTACTTC. This codes for CASSLGGTDLYEQYF.

The table lists this clonotype with many counts. The chain joins TRBV12-3 or TRBV12-4 to TRBJ2-3; no clear D gene. The CDR3 length is 15 residues. With 4 bases removed from V and 4 bases from J, the gap between germline ends came to 15 bases. This CDR3 reads CASSSVGRTSDTQYF. In DNA form, the CDR3 reads TGTGCCAGCAGTTCCGTTGGTAGGACCTCAGATACGCAGTATTTT.

The chain joins TRBV6-2 or TRBV6-3 to TRBJ1-4, with 11 positions matching TRBD1. Germline trimming cut 5 bases from V and 0 bases from J; bases unmatched to any gene: 8. This CDR3 spans 18 amino acids. In germline, CDR1 is MNHEY, CDR2 SVGEGT. CDR3 residues: CASSPPRTGGPTNEKLFF. CDR3 in DNA: TGTGCCAGCAGTCCGCCCCGGACAGGGGGCCCAACTAATGAAAAACTGTTTTTT.

The chain couples TRBV7-9 to TRBJ1-5; D gene unclear. The germline CDR1 and CDR2 sequences are SEHNR and FQNEAQ (reference sequence). The CDR3 length is 13 residues. With 2 bases removed from V and 6 bases from J, the gap between germline ends came to 8 bases. This chain's CDR3 is CASSLRGSQPQHF. CDR3 sequence (DNA): TGTGCCAGCAGCTTAAGAGGGAGTCAGCCCCAGCATTTT.

The chain links TRBV4-1 to TRBJ2-2, with TRBD2 matching over 13 bases. This CDR3 comprises 18 residues. CDR1 and CDR2 (germline): MGHRA, YSYEKL. With 4 bases clipped from V and 1 base from J, the junction kept 6 bases outside the gene matches. CDR3 in amino acids: CASSPGTSGVGNTGELFF. The CDR3 bases are TGCGCCAGCAGCCCTGGGACTAGCGGGGTCGGGAACACCGGGGAGCTGTTTTTT.

The chain recombines TRBV12-3 or TRBV12-4 with TRBJ2-5; D gene ambiguous. This CDR3 has 15 residues. V was pared by 0 bases and J by 4 bases, with 12 bases between. The CDR3 protein is CASSLARLGAETQYF. DNA of the CDR3: TGTGCCAGCAGTTTAGCTCGCCTGGGCGCAGAGACCCAGTACTTC.

This rearrangement joins TRBV6-1 to TRBJ2-1; D perhaps matches TRBD2 (5 bases). The CDR3 has 14 residues. Trimming pared 5 bases from V and 4 bases from J, leaving 12 bases between. From germline, CDR1 is MNHNS and CDR2 SASEGT. The CDR3 DNA is TGTGCCAGCAGTCGGGATTTTCTTTACAATGAGCAGTTCTTC. Its translation is CASSRDFLYNEQFF.

CDR3 DNA sequence: TGTGCCAGCAGCGAAAATGAAGAGACCCAGTACTTC. It yields the protein CASSENEETQYF. The V gene is TRBV7-2, the J gene TRBJ2-5; D ambiguous. V was cut by 5 bases and J by 3 bases, with 7 bases left in between. Germline-derived CDR1 and CDR2 are SGHTA and FQGNSA. The CDR3 has 12 residues.

The V call is TRBV7-9, the J call TRBJ1-2; no clear D gene. This CDR3 comprises 13 residues. Germline V gene data show CDR1 as SEHNR and CDR2 as FQNEAQ (reference sequence). V shed 3 bases and J shed 7 bases, with 12 bases lying between them. CDR3 protein: CASSFLDIRGYTF. The DNA of the CDR3 is TGTGCCAGCAGCTTCCTCGACATCCGTGGCTACACCTTC.

This clonotype was observed a few times. The rearrangement links TRBV20-1 to TRBJ2-3; possibly TRBD1 for D (5 bases). Germline V gene data show CDR1 as DFQATT and CDR2 as SNEGSKA (reference sequence). This CDR3 is 13 amino acids long. Trimming took 0 bases from V and 6 from J, leaving 10 bases between them. Written as DNA, the CDR3 is TGCAGTGCTAGAGATGAAGGGGCGGATACGCAGTATTTT. Its protein is CSARDEGADTQYF.

The rearrangement links TRBV7-3 to TRBJ2-3, with TRBD2 identical over 9 bases. Trimming took 0 bases from V and 2 from J; bases not matched to a gene: 9. Germline CDR1 is SGHTA and CDR2 is FQGTGA. The length of the CDR3 is 18 residues. CDR3: CASSLTGNSGGLTDTQYF. As DNA, the CDR3 is TGTGCCAGCAGCTTAACGGGGAATAGCGGGGGCCTCACAGATACGCAGTATTTT.

The chain links TRBV7-9 to TRBJ2-5, with D tentatively TRBD1 or TRBD2 (5 bases each). This CDR3 has 15 amino acids. Germline V gene lookup returns CDR1 SEHNR and CDR2 FQNEAQ (reference sequence). Trimming removed 5 bases from V and 3 bases from J, with 16 bases in between. This chain's CDR3 is CASSVDRGAEETQYF. In nucleotides, the CDR3 is TGTGCCAGCAGCGTCGATCGAGGGGCCGAAGAGACCCAGTACTTC.

This chain links TRBV20-1 with TRBJ2-3; no reliable D call. Germline CDR1 is DFQATT and CDR2 is SNEGSKA (reference sequence). The V gene lost 6 bases and the J gene lost 5 bases, with 9 bases spanning the gap. CDR3 length: 11 amino acids. For the CDR3, the DNA is TGCAGTGCGCAGACAAGAGATACGCAGTATTTT. Translation: CSAQTRDTQYF.

The gene calls are TRBV7-6 and TRBJ2-2; 8 bases are a match to TRBD2. This CDR3 is built from 17 residues. Trimming took 5 bases from V and 3 from J; bases not matched to a gene: 11. In germline, CDR1 is SGHVS, CDR2 FNYEAQ. Here the CDR3 reads CASSPRSAGGDTGELFF. DNA of the CDR3: TGTGCCAGCAGCCCAAGGAGTGCGGGGGGTGACACCGGGGAGCTGTTTTTT.